The 17 T cell receptor beta chains below all came from one sample that was sequenced in a study of CD8 T cells in ankylosing spondylitis. Study-wide findings and caveats: Typical of ankylosing spondylitis blood, it appeared, was a TCR beta motif of several highly homologous variants.

These receptors' antigens are unknown. MiXCR was run by TCRdb on the 5' RACE reads, yielding one entry per CDR3 protein. The sample has 200,000 to 250,000 distinct CDR3 sequences; about 17% are singletons. The sample consisted of blood, either unsorted or a sorted T cell fraction (not recorded which). These receptors all come from a male donor with ankylosing spondylitis.

The chain links TRBV7-9 to TRBJ1-1; tentative D call: TRBD1 (5 bases). Germline V gene lookup returns CDR1 SEHNR and CDR2 FQNEAQ (reference sequence). V shed 3 bases and J shed 1 base, with 15 bases lying between them. The length of the CDR3 is 16 residues. CDR3 in amino acids: CASSFAGLVQNTEAFF. The CDR3 nucleotides read TGTGCCAGCAGCTTTGCGGGACTAGTCCAGAACACTGAAGCTTTCTTT.

CDR3 residues: CASSEAPGLRNEKLFF. The CDR3, as DNA: TGTGCCAGCAGTGAAGCCCCAGGACTGAGAAATGAAAAACTGTTTTTT. The V gene is TRBV6-1, the J gene TRBJ1-4; D gene uncertain. Germline V gives CDR1 MNHNS, CDR2 SASEGT. V shed 0 bases and J shed 5 bases, with 13 bases lying between them. This CDR3 spans 16 amino acids.

The J gene is TRBJ1-1, the V gene TRBV6-1; TRBD1 matches 10 bases. The CDR3 length is 18 residues. The ends lost 6 bases at V and 2 bases at J; junction bases unmatched: 15. Germline V gene sequence: CDR1 MNHNS, CDR2 SASEGT. CDR3 protein: CASSSRSRDRGPNTEAFF. CDR3 nucleotide sequence: TGTGCCAGCAGCTCACGAAGCCGGGACAGGGGACCCAACACTGAAGCTTTCTTT.

The chain recombines TRBV7-9 with TRBJ2-1, with TRBD1 as a possible D gene (6 bases). Germline lookup yields CDR1 SEHNR and CDR2 FQNEAQ (reference sequence). This CDR3 spans 13 amino acids. V dropped 1 base and J dropped 8 bases, with 9 bases sitting between them. For the CDR3, the DNA is TGTGCCAGCAGCTTAGGCAGGGGACATGAGCAGTTCTTC. It encodes CASSLGRGHEQFF.

This clonotype has only a few counts. V gene TRBV27 combines with J gene TRBJ2-7; D unclear. Germline V gene sequence: CDR1 MNHEY, CDR2 SMNVEV (reference sequence). This CDR3 contains 16 residues. Trimming shortened V by 0 bases and J by 2 bases, and 14 bases separated the two germline ends. The CDR3 here is CASSLSDANIPYEQYF. CDR3 DNA: TGTGCCAGCAGTTTATCGGACGCGAATATCCCCTACGAGCAGTACTTC.

This clonotype was found many times. The chain carries TRBV20-1 and TRBJ2-1; perhaps TRBD2 as D (7 bases). The CDR3 is 15 residues long. Trimming shortened V by 5 bases and J by 4 bases, and 18 bases separated the two germline ends. Germline V gene lookup returns CDR1 DFQATT and CDR2 SNEGSKA (reference sequence). The CDR3 DNA follows: TGCAGTGCTCCCCCTCGGGGGGCGCTTTACAATGAGCAGTTCTTC. The encoded protein is CSAPPRGALYNEQFF.

V usage is TRBV2 and J usage is TRBJ1-1, with D perhaps TRBD1 (6 bases). Looked up from germline, CDR1 is SNHLY and CDR2 is FYNNEI. The CDR3 extends over 13 amino acids. V was pared by 2 bases and J by 8 bases, with 12 bases between. The CDR3 DNA is TGTGCCAGCAGTGAAACGGGGACACTGGAAGCTTTCTTT. Its translation: CASSETGTLEAFF.

The J gene is TRBJ1-4, the V gene TRBV9; D gene ambiguous. The CDR3 sequence is 16 residues long. V shed 0 bases and J shed 8 bases, with 17 bases lying between them. Germline V CDR1 and CDR2: SGDLS, YYNGEE. DNA for the CDR3: TGTGCCAGCAGCGTAGGTGGTGTCCTGGGAGGCGAAAAACTGTTTTTT. It is translated as CASSVGGVLGGEKLFF. Full variable domain (remainder filled in from reference TRBV9 and TRBJ1-4): DSGVTQTPKHLITATGQRVTLRCSPRSGDLSVYWYQQSLDQGLQFLIQYYNGEERAKGNILERFSAQQFPDLHSELNLSSLELGDSALYFCASSVGGVLGGEKLFFGSGTQLSVL.

This clonotype has more than one count but fewer than ten. The chain employs TRBV29-1 and TRBJ2-1; D is uncertain. The CDR3 totals 14 residues. Germline V lookup: CDR1 SQVTM, CDR2 ANQGSEA. V lost 5 bases, J lost 2 bases, and 13 bases lay in between. This CDR3 is CSVLLEGAYNEQFF. CDR3 coding DNA: TGCAGCGTTCTTCTGGAAGGTGCCTACAATGAGCAGTTCTTC.

The V gene is TRBV14, the J gene TRBJ2-7; 9 bases align to TRBD1. The length of the CDR3 is 14 residues. The junction had 9 bases not matched to a gene; V was cut back by 9 bases and J by 3 bases. Germline CDR1 is SGHDN and CDR2 is FVKESK. CDR3 nucleotides: TGTGCCAGTAGTCCGGGACAGGGATACTACGAGCAGTACTTC. Encoded protein: CASSPGQGYYEQYF.

The rearrangement links TRBV12-3 or TRBV12-4 to TRBJ1-2; 7 nucleotides match TRBD1. The CDR3 contains 17 residues. V dropped 5 bases and J dropped 0; count of bases not matched to a gene: 12. The CDR3, as DNA: TGTGCCAGCAGTCCCCTTTTAGCGGGACAGACTAACTATGGCTACACCTTC. It is translated as CASSPLLAGQTNYGYTF.

Here the CDR3 reads CASSPIGGRTDTQYF. CDR3 sequence (DNA): TGTGCCAGCAGCCCTATAGGGGGGAGGACAGATACGCAGTATTTT. This chain connects TRBV27 to TRBJ2-3; D tentatively fits TRBD1 or TRBD2 (6 bases each). V dropped 6 bases and J dropped 3 bases, with 16 bases sitting between them. The CDR3 spans 15 residues. From germline, CDR1 is MNHEY and CDR2 SMNVEV (reference sequence).

V is TRBV5-1 and J is TRBJ2-7; TRBD2 aligns across 8 bases. J was trimmed by 3 bases and V by 0 bases; bases with no gene match: 2. The CDR3 runs 14 residues. CDR1 and CDR2 (germline): SGHRS, YFSETQ. CDR3 DNA sequence: TGCGCCAGCAGCTTGGCGACTAGCGTCTACGAGCAGTACTTC. Its translation is CASSLATSVYEQYF.

CDR3 amino acids: CASNTGEYNEQFF. In DNA form, the CDR3 reads TGTGCCAGCAATACCGGGGAGTACAATGAGCAGTTCTTC. The chain couples TRBV12-3 or TRBV12-4 to TRBJ2-1, with D possibly TRBD2 on 5 matching bases. The CDR3 spans 13 residues. Trimming removed 7 bases at V and 4 bases at J, with 11 bases between.

This clonotype was counted between two and nine times. This chain connects TRBV28 to TRBJ2-1; 11 bases fit TRBD2. Trimming removed 2 bases from V and 4 bases from J; junction bases left unmatched: 1. Germline CDR1 MDHEN, CDR2 SYDVKM. The CDR3 has 15 amino acids. CDR3 sequence reads: CASSLRLAGYNEQFF. CDR3 DNA sequence: TGTGCCAGCAGTTTAAGACTAGCGGGGTACAATGAGCAGTTCTTC.

V gene TRBV9 combines with J gene TRBJ2-2; D possibly uses TRBD1 or TRBD2 (5 bases each). There are 16 residues in the CDR3. From germline, CDR1 is SGDLS and CDR2 YYNGEE. V was trimmed by 0 bases and J by 2 bases, leaving 11 bases between them. The CDR3 reads CASSVGSGRNTGELFF. CDR3 nucleotide sequence: TGTGCCAGCAGCGTAGGCTCGGGACGAAACACCGGGGAGCTGTTTTTT.

This clonotype was detected ten times or more. The chain employs TRBV27 and TRBJ2-1, with 14 bases lining up with TRBD2. The CDR3 extends over 15 amino acids. V was pared by 5 bases and J by 7 bases, with 4 bases of the junction left unmatched. Germline V lookup: CDR1 MNHEY, CDR2 SMNVEV (reference sequence). CDR3 in amino acids: CASSLGTSGSNEQFF. The CDR3 nucleotides read TGTGCCAGCAGTCTCGGGACTAGCGGGAGTAATGAGCAGTTCTTC.